Given below is one TCR beta chain in context. Its cognate antigen has yet to be identified. No base-level quality is on record; no much larger clone is a single base apart. This sample is part of a study of regulatory T cells in long-lasting Graves disease (dated by TCRdb to the early 2020s). For the wider study: In the newly diagnosed Graves' disease group, patients had been taking antithyroid drugs for less than 3 months. This study used TCR sequencing and RNA sequencing of peripheral blood to compare persistent Graves' disease patients against newly diagnosed Graves' disease patients. The study was conducted in China and was registered as a clinical trial. A total of around 35 samples underwent TCR sequencing: around 13 from persistent and about 20 from newly diagnosed Graves' disease patients. General study outcomes and caveats: More public clonotypes were shared among persistent patients (under 3,000) than among newly diagnosed patients (966). The study examined only peripheral blood because the primary lesion, thyroid tissue, could not be accessed. Persistent disease showed preferential use of TRBV28, TRBJ1-2 and TRBJ2-5, whereas newly diagnosed disease favored TRBV20-1 and TRBJ2-1. Sequencing and analysis were restricted to the TCR beta chain. As a limitation, the authors acknowledged that the small sample size may reduce accuracy. Compared with newly diagnosed patients, patients with persistent Graves' disease had lower TCR Shannon entropy and fewer highly expanded clones, which suggests clonal expansion.

Per the publication, the time point label means: newly diagnosed GD, antithyroid drugs for less than 3 months. For both TCR sequencing and RNA sequencing, RNA was extracted from PBMCs in TRIzol. The diagnosis of Graves' disease was made according to American Thyroid Association guidelines. Patients were recruited from an endocrinology department in Xi'an, China. From each patient, nine milliliters of peripheral blood was collected into an EDTA anticoagulant tube. Ficoll Paque Plus density gradient separation was used to isolate PBMCs, and no further T cell sorting was done. RNA quality was checked with an Agilent 2100 Bioanalyzer and agarose gel, and concentration with a NanoDrop 2000. Measured from the cysteine to the phenylalanine, the CDR3 is 18 residues long. This entry keeps only the CDR3 DNA: 54 bases, framed from base 1. Trimming removed 1 base from V and 0 bases from J; the gene matches leave 8 bases unexplained. The germline V gene sets CDR1 to SGHTA and CDR2 to FQGNSA.

Libraries were made using multiplex PCR. Sequencing was carried out with an Illumina HiSeq 4000. TCR beta libraries were built with iRepertoire HTBI primers and Arm-PCR amplification of CDR3 regions. Before sequencing, the PCR products underwent gel purification. The authors processed their data as follows. Gene usage analysis of CDR3 amino acid clonotypes relied on the roughly 60 TRBV and 14 TRBJ segments identified across samples. COPE and FqMerger were used to merge the filtered high-quality paired reads into contigs. BLAST was used to align contigs to IMGT TRBV, TRBD and TRBJ reference genes, with CDR3 defined following IMGT. Any clonotype with a frequency above 0.1% was counted as a highly expanded clone. Shannon entropy was used to measure repertoire diversity, and the Gini coefficient was used to measure V-J evenness. Clonotypes shared by more than one individual were considered public. TCRdb applied fastp at Q25 and MiXCR to the public reads, then kept only in-frame beta chains. When rows share a CDR3 protein, they turn into one entry using the most common DNA and genes. What appears here as the V and J calls and clone size reflects TCRdb's work, not the paper's. The sample includes roughly 430,000 distinct CDR3 sequences, with about 15% observed a single time. Over 8.5% of the sample comes from the top ten.

The data also belong to a second study, concerning T cells in Graves' hyperthyroidism and ophthalmopathy. The second study also describes: Stable Graves' hyperthyroidism was defined as the absence of progression to ophthalmopathy over 18 months of follow-up. Hyperthyroidism patients were aged 18 to 65 years and newly diagnosed, with disease duration of less than 2 months. The study excluded patients with uncontrolled infections, other autoimmune diseases, pregnancy or lactation. Diagnoses were established on the basis of clinical symptoms, serum thyroxine and TRAb, thyroid ultrasound, and orbital computed tomography. The TCR CDR3 was subjected to a first round of RT-PCR using the HTBI primer set and the Qiagen OneStep RT-PCR kit. Most expanded thyroid clonotypes (frequency above 0.001) were also found in blood, which suggests that blood repertoires may mirror thyroid immune responses. A 13 V-J signature model separated ophthalmopathy from stable hyperthyroidism, with nearly 90% sensitivity and around 84% specificity in cross-validation and 80%/75% in testing. In validation, the model predicted progression to ophthalmopathy a median of approximately 6.6 months before onset, with over 60% sensitivity and roughly 79% specificity. A discovery cohort of about 96 patients, approximately 44 with Graves' ophthalmopathy and about 58 with stable Graves' hyperthyroidism, was used to find distinguishing TCR V-J signatures. Whether ophthalmopathy could be predicted prospectively was tested in an independent validation cohort made up of under 20 hyperthyroidism patients plus 17 patients who later progressed to ophthalmopathy. The 95 to 100 discovery patients were divided at random into training and test sets in a 7:3 ratio. In roughly six Graves' hyperthyroidism patients, the study also compared T-cell repertoires from thyroid tissue with T-cell repertoires from blood. After sampling, hyperthyroidism patients received methimazole starting at 30 mg daily, and ophthalmopathy patients received high-dose intravenous methylprednisolone. Libraries were constructed in a second round of multiplex PCR, after which size selection and purification were performed. Libraries were sequenced paired-end with 100 bp reads on an Illumina HiSeq2000. SOAPnuke was used to process the raw data, removing reads that contained adapters or uncalled bases, had a mean Phred below 15, or lacked an exact match to the constant primer or identifier. COPE v1.2.5 was used to merge the high-quality paired reads, and each unique nucleotide sequence was defined as a clonotype. MiTCR v1.1 was used to align the clonotypes against IMGT TRBV, TRBD and TRBJ reference segments. The analysis was restricted to V-J combinations with a frequency above 0.0001, which together covered 99.2% of the repertoires. A TCS score was defined as the ratio between F50 (clonal expansion) and ExV (chaos), using BLOSUM62-based TCRdist between CDR3 peptides within each V-J. Welch's t-statistics and random forest reduced around 520 V-J features to around 14, which were used in a naive Bayes classifier (R e1071). No statistical method was used to set the sample size in advance, and investigators knew the group allocation. The paper reports TCR Vbeta CDR3 sequencing of roughly 140 peripheral blood samples: 40 to 45 ophthalmopathy, 75 to 80 hyperthyroidism and roughly 17 progressor patients.

The sequencing used peripheral blood mononuclear cells (PBMCs), collected at new diagnosis, from a patient treated with antithyroid drugs. The chain links TRBV7-2 with TRBJ1-4; TRBD1 fits 7 bases in the junction. This clonotype originated in a woman aged 30 to 39 with Graves disease. Donor details come from another sample of the same person, matched by shared clones. The DNA reads as follows: TGTGCCAGCAGCTTAGAGTTTGCAGGGGGTGCAACTAATGAAAAACTGTTTTTT. It specifies CASSLEFAGGATNEKLFF.